This T cell receptor (beta chain) is drawn from a study of memory CD4+ T cells and cytomegalovirus serostatus. Study-level points and caveats: Each of approximately 61 CMV-associated TCRbeta sequences occurred in one to five individuals. The CMV-associated TCR signature appears largely within the CD4+ memory repertoire.

Germline assignment: CDR1 SEHNR and CDR2 FQNEAQ (reference sequence). With 2 bases clipped from V and 0 bases from J, the junction kept 8 bases outside the gene matches. The CDR3 extends over 19 amino acids. Single viable CD3+CD4+CD8-CD45RO+ cells were sorted as the memory CD4+ T cells. Serum IgG to CMV pp150, pp28, p38 and p52 defined serostatus. Total CD4+ T cells were enriched by CD4 positive selection. The method was immunoSEQ multiplex PCR; TCRdb's version includes in-frame clones alone and lacks a portion of them. The table records 45,000 to 65,000 clones, 80% of them present only once. About this clone itself: Its antigen is unidentified.

The chain couples TRBV7-9 to TRBJ2-6; 9 bases agree with TRBD2. The clonotype comes from an adult in good health and CMV-seropositive. Sequenced input: memory CD4+ T cells from blood. The CDR3 nucleotides read TGTGCCAGCAGCTTACCTTCTAGCGGGGAGGCCTCTGGGGCCAACGTCCTGACTTTC. It translates to CASSLPSSGEASGANVLTF.